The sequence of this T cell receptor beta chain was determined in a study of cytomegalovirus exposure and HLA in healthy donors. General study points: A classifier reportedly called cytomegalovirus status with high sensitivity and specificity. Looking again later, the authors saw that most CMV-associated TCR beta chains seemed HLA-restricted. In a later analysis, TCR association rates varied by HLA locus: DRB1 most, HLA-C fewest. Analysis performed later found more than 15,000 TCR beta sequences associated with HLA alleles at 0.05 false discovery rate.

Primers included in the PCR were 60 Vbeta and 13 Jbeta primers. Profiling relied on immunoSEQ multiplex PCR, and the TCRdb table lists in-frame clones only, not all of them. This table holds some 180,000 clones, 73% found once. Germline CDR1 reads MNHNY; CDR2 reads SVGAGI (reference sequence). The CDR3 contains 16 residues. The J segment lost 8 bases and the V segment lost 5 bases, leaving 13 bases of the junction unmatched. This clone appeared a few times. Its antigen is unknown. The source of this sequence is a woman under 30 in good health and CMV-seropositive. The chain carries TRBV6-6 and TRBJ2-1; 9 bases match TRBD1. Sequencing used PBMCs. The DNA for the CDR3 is TGTGCCAGCAGTCCTTCCAGGGGGACAGGGCTTCATGAGCAGTTCTTC. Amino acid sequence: CASSPSRGTGLHEQFF.